A selection of T cell receptor beta chains follows, all from one sample in a study of T cell changes during pregnancy in multiple sclerosis. Data came from immunoSEQ multiplex PCR; TCRdb stores just in-frame clones and leaves some out. The table lists more than 35,000 clones, 88% of them singletons. The source was CD8+ T cells from peripheral blood mononuclear cells, collected after pregnancy. The receptors stem from a female donor in good health, enrolled as a control in a pregnancy study. Both conserved end residues are part of each CDR3. D genes are given only for firm matches. Size is omitted from some rows. Given values are once, few, many or a class for expanded clones.

clone size	D gene	V gene	J gene	CDR3 protein	CDR3 DNA
.	.	TRBV5-1	TRBJ1-5	CASSDGQAGQPQHF	TGCGCCAGCAGCGATGGACAAGCTGGTCAGCCCCAGCATTTT
.	.	TRBV1	TRBJ2-7	CTSSQQGIISYEQYF	TGCACCAGCAGCCAACAGGGGATAATAAGCTACGAGCAGTACTTC
.	.	TRBV7-9	TRBJ1-1	CASSFFPGEVSYTEAFF	TGTGCCAGCAGCTTCTTCCCAGGCGAAGTTTCGTACACTGAAGCTTTCTTT
.	.	TRBV7-2	TRBJ1-6	CASSLTGSSYNSPLHF	TGTGCCAGCAGCCTGACAGGTAGCTCCTATAATTCACCCCTCCACTTT
.	.	TRBV5-4	TRBJ2-5	CASSSGAPETQYF	TGTGCCAGCAGTTCAGGGGCTCCAGAGACCCAGTACTTC
.	TRBD2	TRBV18	TRBJ2-5	CASSPAGGQYQETQYF	TGTGCCAGCTCACCAGCGGGGGGCCAGTACCAAGAGACCCAGTACTTC
.	TRBD2	TRBV5-5	TRBJ2-3	CASSLALAVGTDTQYF	TGTGCCAGCAGCCTCGCTCTAGCGGTTGGCACAGATACGCAGTATTTT
.	.	TRBV29-1	TRBJ2-7	CSVLGSDEQYF	TGCAGCGTTCTGGGTAGCGACGAGCAGTACTTC
.	TRBD2	TRBV7-2	TRBJ2-2	CASSLNSLAGANTGELFF	TGTGCCAGCAGCTTAAATTCTCTGGCGGGGGCGAACACCGGGGAGCTGTTTTTT
.	TRBD1	TRBV27	TRBJ2-7	CASSSYGGQGWSYEQYF	TGTGCCAGCAGTTCCTATGGGGGACAGGGCTGGTCCTACGAGCAGTACTTC
once	.	TRBV6-1	TRBJ2-7	CASPGENYEQYF	TGTGCCAGCCCGGGGGAAAACTACGAGCAGTACTTC
.	.	TRBV19	TRBJ2-5	CASSVDGEETQYF	TGTGCCAGTAGTGTCGACGGAGAAGAGACCCAGTACTTC
once	.	TRBV19	TRBJ2-3	CASSSSADTQYF	TGTGCCAGTAGCTCGTCCGCAGATACGCAGTATTTT
.	.	TRBV28	TRBJ1-5	CASSFAISNQPQHF	TGTGCCAGCAGTTTCGCGATTAGCAATCAGCCCCAGCATTTT
.	TRBD1	TRBV4-3	TRBJ1-3	CASKDRATSGNSIYF	TGCGCCAGTAAAGACAGGGCTACCTCTGGAAACAGCATATATTTT
.	TRBD1	TRBV30	TRBJ1-1	CAWSQGQGPGDTEAFF	TGTGCCTGGAGCCAGGGACAGGGCCCCGGGGACACTGAAGCTTTCTTT
.	TRBD1	TRBV4-3	TRBJ1-2	CASSQGRWDRDNYGYTF	TGCGCCAGCAGCCAGGGGAGGTGGGACAGGGATAACTATGGCTACACCTTC
.	.	TRBV4-1	TRBJ2-5	CASSPRTVPQETQYF	TGCGCCAGCAGCCCCCGGACAGTGCCCCAAGAGACCCAGTACTTC
.	TRBD1	TRBV9	TRBJ2-5	CASSARDRGGRETQYF	TGTGCCAGCAGCGCCCGAGACAGGGGAGGAAGAGAGACCCAGTACTTC
.	TRBD2	TRBV5-4	TRBJ2-1	CASSPGLAINEQFF	TGTGCCAGCAGCCCTGGACTAGCGATTAATGAGCAGTTCTTC
.	.	TRBV28	TRBJ2-7	CASRSQRYEQYF	TGTGCCAGCAGAAGCCAACGGTACGAGCAGTACTTC
.	TRBD1	TRBV7-2	TRBJ1-2	CASSTPGTGASIYGYTF	TGTGCCAGCAGCACACCCGGGACAGGGGCTTCTATCTATGGCTACACCTTC
once	TRBD2	TRBV4-3	TRBJ2-7	CASSQDEGAGVEQYF	TGCGCCAGCAGCCAAGATGAAGGGGCGGGGGTCGAGCAGTACTTC
.	.	TRBV9	TRBJ2-2	CASSVGAGRTGELFF	TGTGCCAGCAGCGTAGGCGCAGGGCGCACCGGGGAGCTGTTTTTT
.	TRBD2	TRBV9	TRBJ2-2	CASSLGGANGELFF	TGTGCCAGCAGCCTCGGGGGGGCAAACGGGGAGCTGTTTTTT
.	.	TRBV6-5	TRBJ1-6	CASSYLRGGLNSPLHF	TGTGCCAGCAGTTACCTCCGGGGGGGACTTAATTCACCCCTCCACTTT
.	TRBD2	TRBV4-3	TRBJ2-1	CASSQGAGGGHNEQFF	TGCGCCAGCAGCCAGGGGGCGGGGGGGGGTCACAATGAGCAGTTCTTC
.	TRBD2	TRBV11-2	TRBJ2-3	CASSPSGGAGTDTQYF	TGTGCCAGCAGCCCAAGCGGGGGGGCCGGCACAGATACGCAGTATTTT